Reported below is one T cell receptor beta chain. As processed by the authors: Estimation of nucleated cell counts relied on the amplification of reference gene primers. Sequenced by immunoSEQ multiplex PCR; TCRdb stores in-frame clones only, minus some. V and J calls and clone size are given by that table; D and trimming were obtained from the DNA. Of about 30,000 clones in the sample, approximately 85% were seen once. The sample is drawn from a study of blood T cell repertoires in COVID-19. At the level of the study: Specimens from acute and convalescent COVID-19 originated in the United States, Italy and Spain. PBMCs, B-cell-depleted T cells, or T cells were the source of the cDNA or gDNA that made up the material.

CDR1 is LNHDA and CDR2 is SQIVND in the germline V gene (reference sequence). Trimming cost V 7 bases and J 4 bases, with 11 bases left between them. The CDR3 runs to 13 residues. This receptor was identified in a man aged 60-69 years with active COVID-19. The chain couples TRBV19 to TRBJ2-1; possibly TRBD2 for D (5 bases). The specimen sequenced was peripheral blood. CDR3 sequence: CASNLAPYNEQFF. CDR3 nucleotide sequence: TGTGCCAGTAACCTAGCACCTTACAATGAGCAGTTCTTC.